One and the same sample provided the 13 T cell receptor beta chains below, sequenced in a study of blood T cell repertoires in COVID-19. Generated by immunoSEQ multiplex PCR, the TCRdb table keeps only in-frame clones and is missing some. The sample lists about 670,000 clones, approximately 90% occurring once. The sample taken for sequencing was peripheral blood. Receptors were obtained from a young woman with acute or convalescent COVID-19.

The chain uses TRBV7-6 and TRBJ1-1; possible D gene TRBD1, 6 bases. CDR1 is SGHVS and CDR2 is FNYEAQ in the germline V gene. With 5 bases removed from V and 0 bases from J, the gap between germline ends came to 13 bases. The CDR3 contains 15 residues. CDR3 bases: TGTGCCAGCAGCCGTACCCCAGGGGTGAACACTGAAGCTTTCTTT. The encoded protein is CASSRTPGVNTEAFF.

This sequence joins TRBV5-4 and TRBJ1-1, with a tentative D call TRBD1 (5 bases). Deletions cut 4 bases from V and 6 bases from J, with 13 bases between. The CDR3 loop spans 13 amino acids. Germline V gives CDR1 SGHNT, CDR2 YYREEE (reference sequence). The CDR3 bases are TGTGCCAGCAGCCCCCCAGGGTGGGCTGAAGCTTTCTTT. Translation: CASSPPGWAEAFF.

The gene calls are TRBV7-9 and TRBJ2-7, with a weak D call TRBD2 (5 bases). Trimming removed 4 bases from V and 4 bases from J, with 8 bases in between. Per germline, CDR1 SEHNR and CDR2 FQNEAQ (reference sequence). The CDR3 is 12 amino acids. The CDR3 DNA sequence: TGTGCCAGCAGCTCGGGGTTATACGAGCAGTACTTC. Protein product: CASSSGLYEQYF.

The chain joins TRBV19 to TRBJ2-7, with D possibly TRBD2 on 5 matching bases. This CDR3 has 15 residues. Germline V gene sequence: CDR1 LNHDA, CDR2 SQIVND (reference sequence). The V end lost 4 bases, the J end lost 3 bases, and 16 bases lay between the germline ends. The CDR3: CASSRPPRGNYEQYF. CDR3 DNA: TGTGCCAGTAGTAGACCCCCCCGGGGAAACTACGAGCAGTACTTC.

The CDR3 DNA sequence: TGTGCCAGCAGCCAAGATGGTCTAGCGGGGAGCTCCTACAATGAGCAGTTCTTC. Amino acids: CASSQDGLAGSSYNEQFF. V gene TRBV4-2 combines with J gene TRBJ2-1, with TRBD2 matching over 9 bases. This CDR3 has 18 residues. V dropped 0 bases and J dropped 0; count of bases not matched to a gene: 6. Germline loops: CDR1 LGHNA, CDR2 YNFKEQ.

The rearrangement links TRBV9 to TRBJ2-5, with a tentative D call TRBD1 (5 bases). Germline lookup yields CDR1 SGDLS and CDR2 YYNGEE. The CDR3 totals 14 residues. Trimming cost V 3 bases and J 2 bases, with 11 bases left between them. The chain's CDR3 is CASSADILQETQYF. For the CDR3, the DNA is TGTGCCAGCAGCGCGGACATACTTCAAGAGACCCAGTACTTC.

The chain employs TRBV6-6 and TRBJ2-7; the match to TRBD2 covers 10 bases. The CDR3 is made up of 13 amino acids. With 2 bases clipped from V and 5 bases from J, the junction kept 0 bases outside the gene matches. Germline values: CDR1 MNHNY, CDR2 SVGAGI (reference sequence). The CDR3 bases are TGTGCCAGCAGTTACCTAGCGGGGGACGAGCAGTACTTC. Residues: CASSYLAGDEQYF.

This clone was detected only once. The J gene is TRBJ2-2, the V gene TRBV7-9; D is undetermined. The CDR3 has 13 residues. The V end was cut by 1 base, the J end by 13 bases, with 13 bases between. Per germline, CDR1 SEHNR and CDR2 FQNEAQ (reference sequence). CDR3 nucleotides: TGTGCCAGCAGCTTAGTGGTGGCTCAGGTGCTGTTTTTT. The encoded protein is CASSLVVAQVLFF.

The chain couples TRBV3-1 (or the pseudogene TRBV3-2) to TRBJ1-6; D possibly corresponds to TRBD1 (5 bases). The CDR3 covers 15 residues. From germline, CDR1 is LGHDT and CDR2 YNNKEL (reference sequence). Trimming removed 0 bases from V and 10 bases from J, with 13 bases in between. The CDR3 DNA is TGTGCCAGCAGCCAAGATTTGGCAGGGCCCTCACCCCTCCACTTT. Residues: CASSQDLAGPSPLHF.

The rearrangement joins TRBV27 to TRBJ2-7; possible D gene TRBD1, 7 bases. V lost 6 bases, J lost 4 bases, and 16 bases lay in between. Germline values: CDR1 MNHEY, CDR2 SMNVEV (reference sequence). The CDR3 sequence is 14 residues long. The CDR3 loop reads CASRVGRGTYEQYF. DNA for the CDR3: TGTGCCAGCAGGGTCGGCAGGGGGACTTACGAGCAGTACTTC.

The V and J genes are TRBV18 and TRBJ1-1; 7 nucleotides align to TRBD1. This CDR3 is built from 14 residues. V shed 2 bases, J shed 3 bases, and the junction held 3 bases outside the gene matches. Per the germline V gene, CDR1 is KGHSH and CDR2 is LQKENI. The CDR3 here is CASSPLDRYTEAFF. The CDR3 nucleotides read TGTGCCAGCTCACCATTGGACAGGTACACTGAAGCTTTCTTT.

Of note for this clone: The same CDR3 also results from other DNA sequences found in this sample. This chain links TRBV12-3 or TRBV12-4 with TRBJ2-5, with D possibly matching TRBD1 (7 bases). The V end lost 6 bases, the J end lost 5 bases, and 10 bases lay between the germline ends. This CDR3 contains 12 residues. In nucleotides, the CDR3 is TGTGCCAGCAGGGCAGGGGGGGAGACCCAGTACTTC. It specifies CASRAGGETQYF.

The chain is built from TRBV30 and TRBJ1-1, with no clear D. Trimming removed 2 bases from V and 1 base from J, with 8 bases in between. This CDR3 has 13 amino acids. Looked up from germline, CDR1 is GTSNPN and CDR2 is SVGIG (reference sequence). CDR3 residues: CAWSISGNTEAFF. CDR3 bases: TGTGCCTGGAGTATCTCGGGGAACACTGAAGCTTTCTTT.